These T cell receptor beta chains were read from a single sample in a study of T cell repertoires in cytomegalovirus infection. TCRdb re-called the reads through MiXCR, storing one row per CDR3 protein. The sample records 310,000 or so distinct CDR3 sequences, roughly 15% being singletons. Material: PBMCs. The receptors were gathered from a human donor in good health (CMV status not recorded). Some clones in this sample may be carry-over from other donors' samples. CDR3s include the opening cysteine and the closing phenylalanine or tryptophan. A D gene is named only where the DNA matches it firmly. Size is omitted from some rows. Given values are once, few, many or a class for expanded clones.

TRBJ2-4,TRBD1,TRBV7-2,many,TGTGCCAGCAGCCCCAGACAGGGGGCGGACATTCAGTACTTC,CASSPRQGADIQYF
TRBJ1-2,-,TRBV25-1,many,TGTGCCAGCAGTGAGCGAGGTAGAGGTTTGAGCTACACCTTC,CASSERGRGLSYTF
TRBJ1-6,-,TRBV2,-,TGTGCCAGCAGTGATTTGTCCCCAGGGGATTCACCCCTCCACTTT,CASSDLSPGDSPLHF
TRBJ2-5,-,TRBV7-8,many,TGTGCCAGCAGTTTGAGGTGGCAAGAGACCCAGTACTTC,CASSLRWQETQYF
TRBJ2-7,-,TRBV7-9,few,TGTGCCAGCAGCTTAGCGCTGAGAAGGGGTCCCTACGAGCAGTACTTC,CASSLALRRGPYEQYF
TRBJ2-2,TRBD1,TRBV7-2,many,TGTGCCAGCAGCGGACGAGCCCGGGACAGGGTTTGGATCGGGAAATTTACCGGGGAGCTGTTTTTT,CASSGRARDRVWIGKFTGELFF
TRBJ1-5,TRBD1,TRBV6-1,many,TGTGCCAGCAGTGACGAGGAGACAGGGGGCATTCGTGGCAATCAGCCCCAGCATTTT,CASSDEETGGIRGNQPQHF
TRBJ2-1,-,TRBV3-1,-,TGTGCCAGCAGCCAAGAGGGGGGGGCGGATGAGCAGTTCTTC,CASSQEGGADEQFF
TRBJ1-6,-,TRBV12-3/TRBV12-4,-,TGTGCCAGCAGCCGTGGAGGGCGCGCTTCACCCCTCCACTTT,CASSRGGRASPLHF
TRBJ2-5,-,TRBV12-3/TRBV12-4,many,TGTGCCAGCAGCCCTTTGGGGGAAGAGACCCAGTACTTC,CASSPLGEETQYF
TRBJ2-7,-,TRBV5-1,-,TGCGCCAGCAGCTTGGATCACAGCAGCTCCTACGAGCAGTACTTC,CASSLDHSSSYEQYF
TRBJ1-6,-,TRBV20-1,few,TGCAGTGCTAGAGTTGTGCCGGGGTCACCCCTCCACTTT,CSARVVPGSPLHF
TRBJ1-5,TRBD1,TRBV28,many,TGTGCCAGCAGTTCAGGGACAGCAATCTATATCTCTCAGCCCCAGCATTTT,CASSSGTAIYISQPQHF
TRBJ1-1,-,TRBV2,-,TGTGCCAGCAGGGCAAGGCCGGGAAACACTGAAGCTTTCTTT,CASRARPGNTEAFF
TRBJ2-7,-,TRBV27,few,TGTGCCAGCAGAGGACCAACAGAAAACTACGAGCAGTACTTC,CASRGPTENYEQYF
TRBJ1-1,TRBD1,TRBV7-3,many,TGTGCCAGCAGCTCAATGCCCTTTGGGGACAGGGCCACTGAAGCTTTCTTT,CASSSMPFGDRATEAFF
TRBJ2-3,TRBD1,TRBV20-1,-,TGCAGTGCTAGAGATCAGACAGGGGTTACTAGCACAGATACGCAGTATTTT,CSARDQTGVTSTDTQYF
TRBJ1-4,-,TRBV7-6,many,TGTGCCAGCAGCTTATGGACGGGAGCAACTAATGAAAAACTGTTTTTT,CASSLWTGATNEKLFF
TRBJ2-1,-,TRBV9,-,TGTGCCAGCAGCGTAGGGATCGTTGGAAGGAATGAGCAGTTCTTC,CASSVGIVGRNEQFF
TRBJ2-7,-,TRBV7-9,few,TGTGCCAGCAGCTTAGAGGCCTCGGCCCTTTACGAGCAGTACTTC,CASSLEASALYEQYF
TRBJ2-2,-,TRBV6-2/TRBV6-3,few,TGTGCCAGCAGACCCGGGACTCTCGGGAAACCCGGGGAGCTGTTTTTT,CASRPGTLGKPGELFF
TRBJ1-4,-,TRBV7-2,many,TGTGCCAGCAGCTTATCCACTGAAAAACTGTTTTTT,CASSLSTEKLFF
TRBJ1-5,-,TRBV27,-,TGTGCCACCTCGACAGGAGGCAATCAGCCCCAGCATTTT,CATSTGGNQPQHF
TRBJ2-1,TRBD2,TRBV11-2,few,TGTGCCAGCAGCTCCCCCGGGACTAGCGGGGAGGGGGCCTACAATGAGCAGTTCTTC,CASSSPGTSGEGAYNEQFF
TRBJ1-6,TRBD1,TRBV5-1,few,TGCGCCAGCAGCTTAGATATCGGGACAGGGGGCGTGACGCCCCTCCACTTT,CASSLDIGTGGVTPLHF
TRBJ1-4,TRBD1,TRBV5-1,-,TGCGCCAGCAGCTTGGCCGACAGGGAAGGTGAAAAACTGTTTTTT,CASSLADREGEKLFF